The entry below describes one T cell receptor (beta chain). These data originate in a study of T cells in localized non-small cell lung cancer. TCRdb's table, derived via immunoSEQ multiplex PCR, lists solely in-frame clones and lacks some. The top ten hold roughly 17% of the sample, which has about 53,000 clones, over 80% seen once. The CDR3 consists of 15 residues. V gave up 1 base and J gave up 2 bases; unmatched junction bases: 2. Germline lookup yields CDR1 SGHTA and CDR2 FQGNSA. The chain employs TRBV7-2 and TRBJ2-7, with 10 bases matching TRBD1. The starting material was peripheral blood mononuclear cells, obtained before any cancer treatment. This TCR derives from a man aged 35-69 years with stage III lung adenocarcinoma. The CDR3 sequence is CASSLGGQGTYEQYF. CDR3 sequence (DNA): TGTGCCAGCAGCTTAGGGGGACAGGGGACCTACGAGCAGTACTTC. The complete variable domain, with remaining parts taken from reference TRBV7-2 and TRBJ2-7, reads GAGVSQSPSNKVTEKGKDVELRCDPISGHTALYWYRQSLGQGLEFLIYFQGNSAPDKSGLPSDRFSAERTGGSVSTLTIQRTQQEDSAVYLCASSLGGQGTYEQYFGPGTRLTVT.